Listed below are T cell receptor beta chains from one sample, sequenced in a study of patients and donors after allogeneic stem cell transplantation. TCRdb reanalysed the RT-PCR reads using MiXCR and keeps one entry per CDR3 protein. The data contain about a million distinct CDR3 sequences, about a sixth of them singletons. The specimen sequenced was blood, either unsorted or a sorted T cell fraction (not recorded which). These receptors all stem from a human donor who was either an allogeneic HSCT recipient or a stem cell or donor lymphocyte infusion donor (not recorded which). It is not recorded whose cells these are; they may come from a transplant donor. Both conserved end residues are part of each CDR3. A D gene is named only where the DNA matches it firmly. Not every row has a clone size; where given, it reads once, few, many or a size class.

D	length	size	J	V	CDR3	DNA
-	12	-	TRBJ2-2	TRBV12-5	CASGPSWGELFF	TGTGCTAGTGGTCCTAGCTGGGGGGAGCTGTTTTTT
-	17	-	TRBJ1-2	TRBV7-2	CASSLAHRLGREGGYTF	TGTGCCAGCAGCTTAGCGCATAGACTGGGCAGGGAGGGAGGCTACACCTTC
TRBD1	16	-	TRBJ2-7	TRBV5-1	CASSLTSGQGIVVQYF	TGCGCCAGCAGCTTGACTTCGGGACAGGGAATTGTTGTGCAGTACTTC
-	14	-	TRBJ1-3	TRBV12-3/TRBV12-4	CASSLPGLGNTIYF	TGTGCCAGCAGTTTACCGGGTTTGGGAAACACCATATATTTT
-	14	few	TRBJ2-5	TRBV2	CASSKDKTKETQYF	TGTGCCAGCAGTAAGGACAAAACCAAAGAGACCCAGTACTTC
TRBD2	15	-	TRBJ2-2	TRBV27	CASNQAGGPGGELFF	TGTGCCAGCAACCAAGCGGGAGGGCCTGGCGGGGAGCTGTTTTTT
-	13	-	TRBJ1-1	TRBV6-1	CASRYPGTHEAFF	TGTGCCAGCAGGTATCCCGGGACACACGAAGCTTTCTTT
-	15	-	TRBJ1-4	TRBV12-3/TRBV12-4	CASSFFLGSNEKLFF	TGTGCCAGCAGTTTTTTTTTGGGGTCTAATGAAAAACTGTTTTTT
-	14	-	TRBJ2-5	TRBV11-2	CASSLDTRGETQYF	TGTGCCAGCAGCTTAGATACCCGTGGAGAGACCCAGTACTTC
-	18	few	TRBJ1-2	TRBV10-3	CAISDSMSREGLDYGYTF	TGTGCCATCAGTGACAGTATGAGTCGTGAGGGGCTGGACTATGGCTACACCTTC
-	16	-	TRBJ1-4	TRBV28	CASSPPRGLKNEKLFF	TGTGCCAGCAGTCCCCCCCGGGGCCTAAAAAATGAAAAACTGTTTTTT
TRBD2	15	few	TRBJ2-5	TRBV20-1	CSARNSGSPQETQYF	TGCAGTGCTAGAAATAGCGGGAGCCCACAAGAGACCCAGTACTTC